The 21 T cell receptor beta chains below were found in one sample sequenced in a study of PD-1 blockade in classical Hodgkin lymphoma. Each patient relapsed following autologous stem cell transplantation, and prior brentuximab vedotin exposure differed. It was by magnetic negative selection that CD4+ T cells were purified from thawed PBMCs. Profiled with immunoSEQ multiplex PCR; TCRdb holds only in-frame clones, not every one. The sample contains approximately 25,000 clones, 84% of which appear only once. The material sequenced was CD4+ T cells from blood, taken at baseline. These receptors were taken from a human donor with classical Hodgkin lymphoma.

This chain links TRBV9 with TRBJ1-6; D ambiguous. CDR3 size: 15 residues. Germline V lookup: CDR1 SGDLS, CDR2 YYNGEE. V lost 0 bases and J 10 bases, leaving 14 bases between the germline ends. In DNA, the CDR3 is TGTGCCAGCAGCGTAGCGGGCCTATCTGGGTCACCCCTCCACTTT. It translates to CASSVAGLSGSPLHF.

This sequence joins TRBV19 and TRBJ2-2; 13 bases fit TRBD2. The CDR3 extends over 17 amino acids. Germline values: CDR1 LNHDA, CDR2 SQIVND (reference sequence). J lost 4 bases, V lost 4 bases, and 6 bases had no gene match. CDR3 in amino acids: CASSRTSGGPFTGELFF. The CDR3 bases are TGTGCCAGTAGTAGGACTAGCGGGGGTCCATTCACCGGGGAGCTGTTTTTT.

V and J are TRBV2 and TRBJ2-7; a possible D gene is TRBD1 (6 bases). Germline V CDR1 and CDR2: SNHLY, FYNNEI. There are 13 residues in the CDR3. The V end lost 3 bases, the J end lost 1 base, and 7 bases lay between the germline ends. The CDR3 region has the DNA TGTGCCAGCAGTGAGGACAGTTCCTACGAGCAGTACTTC. Translation gives CASSEDSSYEQYF.

The chain carries TRBV11-3 and TRBJ1-6, with 8 positions matching TRBD1. CDR1 SGHNT and CDR2 YENEEA come from the germline V gene. This CDR3 is 15 amino acids long. Germline trimming cut 6 bases from V and 3 bases from J; bases unmatched to any gene: 4. The DNA of the CDR3 is TGTGCCAGCAGTGCCGGGACAGGCTATAATTCACCCCTCCACTTT. Amino acid sequence: CASSAGTGYNSPLHF.

V gene TRBV2 combines with J gene TRBJ2-3; weak D call: TRBD2 (6 bases). Germline loops: CDR1 SNHLY, CDR2 FYNNEI. The CDR3 sequence is 14 residues long. V was trimmed by 8 bases and J by 1 base, leaving 13 bases between them. CDR3: CASVEGTGTDTQYF. Here the CDR3 DNA reads TGTGCCAGCGTGGAGGGGACGGGCACAGATACGCAGTATTTT.

This rearrangement joins TRBV28 to TRBJ2-2; D gene uncertain. V was clipped by 3 bases and J by 6 bases, with 8 bases between them. Germline V gene sequence: CDR1 MDHEN, CDR2 SYDVKM. The CDR3 totals 13 residues. CDR3: CASSLVRPGELFF. As DNA, the CDR3 is TGTGCCAGCAGTTTGGTACGTCCCGGGGAGCTGTTTTTT.

CDR3: CASSYGGGVNTEAFF. The CDR3 coding sequence is TGTGCCAGCAGTTACGGCGGGGGGGTGAACACTGAAGCTTTCTTT. This chain connects TRBV6-5 to TRBJ1-1; perhaps TRBD1 as D (5 bases). The CDR3 totals 15 residues. The ends were cut back, 2 bases at V and 0 bases at J, with 10 bases in the middle. Germline-derived CDR1 and CDR2 are MNHEY and SVGAGI.

V usage is TRBV19 and J usage is TRBJ1-1; D remains ambiguous. CDR1 and CDR2 (germline): LNHDA, SQIVND (reference sequence). Trimming stripped 5 bases from V and 1 base from J, with 14 bases between. There are 15 residues in the CDR3. The CDR3 region has the DNA TGTGCCAGTAGTTTGACGGGAGGGCCGAACACTGAAGCTTTCTTT. Translated, it gives CASSLTGGPNTEAFF.

This chain connects TRBV5-1 to TRBJ2-1; 10 positions agree with TRBD2. Germline V gives CDR1 SGHRS, CDR2 YFSETQ. V shed 0 bases, J shed 9 bases, and the junction held 9 bases outside the gene matches. CDR3 length equals 16 residues. CDR3 protein: CASSLVLQRGGGEQFF. Here the CDR3 DNA reads TGCGCCAGCAGCTTGGTTCTCCAGCGGGGGGGCGGTGAGCAGTTCTTC.

The chain employs TRBV2 and TRBJ2-1, with a possible D match to TRBD2 (5 bases). CDR1 is SNHLY and CDR2 is FYNNEI in the germline V gene. The CDR3 loop spans 13 amino acids. Trimming left V 4 bases short and J 6 bases short, with 10 bases between. DNA for the CDR3: TGTGCCAGCAGTGTCGACTACTCCAATGAGCAGTTCTTC. Encoded protein: CASSVDYSNEQFF.

The chain combines TRBV19 with TRBJ1-2; D is ambiguous. Trimming removed 1 base from V and 8 bases from J, with 14 bases in between. Looked up from germline, CDR1 is LNHDA and CDR2 is SQIVND (reference sequence). The CDR3 covers 14 residues. CDR3 amino acids: CASSIGPATRGYTF. The CDR3 nucleotides are TGTGCCAGTAGTATAGGGCCGGCGACTAGGGGCTACACCTTC.

The chain joins TRBV6-6 to TRBJ1-1; D remains unclear. The V end was cut by 6 bases, the J end by 11 bases, with 19 bases between. The CDR3 consists of 13 residues. Looked up from germline, CDR1 is MNHNY and CDR2 is SVGAGI (reference sequence). The CDR3 bases are TGTGCCAGCAGCCCTCGGACGGGATCCTACGCTTTCTTT. It codes for CASSPRTGSYAFF.

V usage is TRBV11-3 and J usage is TRBJ2-7; D is unresolved. The CDR3 consists of 12 residues. The V end was cut by 5 bases, the J end by 3 bases, with 8 bases between. CDR1 is SGHNT, CDR2 YENEEA, per germline. The DNA for the CDR3 is TGTGCCAGCAGCATCGACATCTACGAGCAGTACTTC. It translates to CASSIDIYEQYF. The full variable domain, its missing parts supplied by reference TRBV11-3 and TRBJ2-7, is EAGVVQSPRYKIIEKKQPVAFWCNPISGHNTLYWYLQNLGQGPELLIRYENEEAVDDSQLPKDRFSAERLKGVDSTLKIQPAELGDSAVYLCASSIDIYEQYFGPGTRLTVT.

This sequence joins TRBV5-5 and TRBJ1-1; D not certain. Germline V gene data show CDR1 as SGHKS and CDR2 as YYEKEE (reference sequence). V was pared by 9 bases and J by 2 bases, with 14 bases between. This CDR3 spans 13 amino acids. The CDR3 loop reads CATQPSGNTEAFF. Written as DNA, the CDR3 is TGTGCCACTCAACCCTCTGGTAACACTGAAGCTTTCTTT.

CDR3 loop: CASSAQATIINQPQHF. The CDR3 DNA reads as TGTGCCAGCAGCGCCCAGGCCACAATTATCAATCAGCCCCAGCATTTT. V and J are TRBV7-2 and TRBJ1-5; D is ambiguous. Germline-derived CDR1 and CDR2 are SGHTA and FQGNSA. Trimming cost V 5 bases and J 3 bases, with 17 bases left between them. This CDR3 region has 16 residues.

V and J are TRBV7-6 and TRBJ2-5; a weak D match, TRBD2 (6 bases). The CDR3 runs to 14 residues. Trimming removed 0 bases at V and 3 bases at J, with 8 bases between. CDR1 is SGHVS, CDR2 FNYEAQ, per germline. CDR3: CASSLAGGEETQYF. In DNA form, the CDR3 reads TGTGCCAGCAGCTTAGCGGGGGGAGAAGAGACCCAGTACTTC.

V usage is TRBV5-1 and J usage is TRBJ1-2, with D unclear. The CDR3 totals 14 residues. The V and J ends lost 0 bases and 5 bases respectively, with 11 bases between them. Germline assignment: CDR1 SGHRS and CDR2 YFSETQ. CDR3 DNA: TGCGCCAGCAGCTTGGGCTCTGTCGAATATGGCTACACCTTC. This translates into CASSLGSVEYGYTF.

The J gene is TRBJ2-1, the V gene TRBV9, with 7 bases lining up with TRBD1. The CDR3 covers 15 residues. Germline V CDR1 and CDR2: SGDLS, YYNGEE. With 0 bases clipped from V and 13 bases from J, the junction kept 13 bases outside the gene matches. CDR3 nucleotide sequence: TGTGCCAGCAGCGTAGATGGCGATCGAGACAGGGCCCAGTTCTTC. This translates into CASSVDGDRDRAQFF.

V is TRBV7-9 and J is TRBJ1-1, with no clear D. The CDR3 has 14 amino acids. The ends were cut back, 2 bases at V and 3 bases at J, with 10 bases in the middle. Looked up from germline, CDR1 is SEHNR and CDR2 is FQNEAQ (reference sequence). The CDR3 loop reads CASSLNMVDTEAFF. The CDR3 DNA follows: TGTGCCAGCAGCTTAAACATGGTGGACACTGAAGCTTTCTTT.

This chain uses TRBV30 with TRBJ1-6; the D is unclear. The CDR3 has 13 residues. Germline V gene lookup returns CDR1 GTSNPN and CDR2 SVGIG (reference sequence). Trimming left V 5 bases short and J 7 bases short, with 12 bases between. The CDR3 spells CAWEAGYNSPLHF. CDR3 nucleotides: TGTGCCTGGGAAGCGGGGTACAATTCACCCCTCCACTTT.

The chain has TRBV7-3 and TRBJ2-3, with 8 bases fitting TRBD2. Per the germline V gene, CDR1 is SGHTA and CDR2 is FQGTGA. The CDR3 extends over 14 amino acids. V dropped 5 bases and J dropped 1; count of bases not matched to a gene: 2. The CDR3 loop reads CASSLSGGTDTQYF. DNA for the CDR3: TGTGCCAGCAGCCTTAGCGGGGGCACAGATACGCAGTATTTT.